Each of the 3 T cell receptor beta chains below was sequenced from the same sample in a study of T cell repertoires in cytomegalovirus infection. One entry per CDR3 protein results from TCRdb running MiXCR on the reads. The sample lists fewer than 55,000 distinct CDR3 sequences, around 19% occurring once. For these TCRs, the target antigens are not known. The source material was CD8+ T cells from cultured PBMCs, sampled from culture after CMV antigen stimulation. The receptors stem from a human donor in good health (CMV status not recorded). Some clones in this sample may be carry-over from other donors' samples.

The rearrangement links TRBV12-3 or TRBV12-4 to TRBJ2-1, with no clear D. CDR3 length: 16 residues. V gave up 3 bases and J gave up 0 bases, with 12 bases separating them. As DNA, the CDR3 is TGTGCCAGCAGTTTTCACCCCGTTAGCTCCTACAATGAGCAGTTCTTC. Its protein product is CASSFHPVSSYNEQFF.

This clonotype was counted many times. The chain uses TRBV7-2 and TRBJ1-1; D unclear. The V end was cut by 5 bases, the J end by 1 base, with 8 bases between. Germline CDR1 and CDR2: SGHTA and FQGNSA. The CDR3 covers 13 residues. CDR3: CASSPWENTEAFF. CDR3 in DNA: TGTGCCAGCAGCCCCTGGGAGAACACTGAAGCTTTCTTT.

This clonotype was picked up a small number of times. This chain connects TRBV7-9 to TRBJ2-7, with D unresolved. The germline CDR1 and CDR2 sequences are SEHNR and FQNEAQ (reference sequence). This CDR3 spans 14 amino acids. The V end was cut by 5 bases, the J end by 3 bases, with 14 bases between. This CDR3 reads CASSPGDLYYEQYF. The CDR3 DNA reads TGTGCCAGCAGCCCAGGCGACTTATACTACGAGCAGTACTTC.